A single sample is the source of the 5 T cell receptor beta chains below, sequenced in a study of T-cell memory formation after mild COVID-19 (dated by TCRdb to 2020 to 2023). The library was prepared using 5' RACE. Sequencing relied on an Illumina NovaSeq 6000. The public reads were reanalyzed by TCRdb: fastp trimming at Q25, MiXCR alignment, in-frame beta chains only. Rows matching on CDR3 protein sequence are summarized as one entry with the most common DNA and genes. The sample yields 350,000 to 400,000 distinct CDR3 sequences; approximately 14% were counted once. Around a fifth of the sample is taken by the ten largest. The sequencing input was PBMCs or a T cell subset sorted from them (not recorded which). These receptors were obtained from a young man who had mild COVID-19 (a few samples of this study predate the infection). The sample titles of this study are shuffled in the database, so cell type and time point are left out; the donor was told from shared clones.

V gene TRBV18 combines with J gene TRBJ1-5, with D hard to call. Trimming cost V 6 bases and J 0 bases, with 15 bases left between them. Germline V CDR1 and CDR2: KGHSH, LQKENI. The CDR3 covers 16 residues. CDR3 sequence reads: CASSSRQDYSNQPQHF. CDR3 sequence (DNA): TGTGCCAGCTCCTCCCGGCAGGATTATAGCAATCAGCCCCAGCATTTT.

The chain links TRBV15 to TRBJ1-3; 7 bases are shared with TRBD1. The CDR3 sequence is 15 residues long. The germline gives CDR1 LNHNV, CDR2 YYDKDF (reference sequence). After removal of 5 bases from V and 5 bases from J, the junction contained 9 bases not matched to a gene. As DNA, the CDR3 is TGTGCCACCAGCTACGACAGGGCGTTGAGAAACACCATATATTTT. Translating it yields CATSYDRALRNTIYF.

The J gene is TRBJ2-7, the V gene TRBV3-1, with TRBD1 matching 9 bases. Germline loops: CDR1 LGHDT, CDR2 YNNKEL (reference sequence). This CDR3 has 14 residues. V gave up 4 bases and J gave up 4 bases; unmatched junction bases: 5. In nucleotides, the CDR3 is TGTGCCAGCAGCCCCGGGACAGGGATTTACGAGCAGTACGTC. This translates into CASSPGTGIYEQYV.

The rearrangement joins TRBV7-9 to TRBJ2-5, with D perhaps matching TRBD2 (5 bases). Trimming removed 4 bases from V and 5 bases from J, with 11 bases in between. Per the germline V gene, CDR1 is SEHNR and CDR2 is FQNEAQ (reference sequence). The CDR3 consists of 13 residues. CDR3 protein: CASSSREGETQYF. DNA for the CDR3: TGTGCCAGCAGCTCTCGGGAAGGGGAGACCCAGTACTTC.

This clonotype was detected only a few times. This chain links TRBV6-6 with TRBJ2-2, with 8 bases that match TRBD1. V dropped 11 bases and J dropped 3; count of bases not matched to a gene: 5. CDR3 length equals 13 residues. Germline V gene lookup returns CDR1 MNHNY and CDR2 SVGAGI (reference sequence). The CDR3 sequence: CAGGTGDTGELFF. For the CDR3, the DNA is TGTGCCGGGGGGACAGGCGACACCGGGGAGCTGTTTTTT.